This T cell receptor (beta chain) was retrieved from a study of blood T cell repertoires in COVID-19. Study summary: Sites in the United States, Italy and Spain provided acute and convalescent COVID-19 samples. Sample material is recorded as cDNA or gDNA derived from T cells, B-cell-depleted T cells, or PBMCs.

Authors' methods: Nucleated cell number was recorded as an estimate derived from reference gene primer amplification. The table came from immunoSEQ multiplex PCR; TCRdb's copy has only in-frame clones and leaves some out. The D gene and trimming were derived from the DNA, and the V and J assignments and clone size from that table. The data contain tens of thousands of clones, roughly 88% of them singletons. The CDR3 has 14 residues. V dropped 2 bases and J dropped 2 bases, with 7 bases sitting between them. Germline V lookup: CDR1 SGDLS, CDR2 YYNGEE. The source material was peripheral blood. The source is a man in his fifties with active or convalescent COVID-19. The chain uses TRBV9 and TRBJ2-2; D is unresolved. The CDR3 loop is CASSVTTNTGELFF. CDR3 coding DNA: TGTGCCAGCAGCGTTACTACCAACACCGGGGAGCTGTTTTTT. The whole variable domain, remainder taken from reference TRBV9 and TRBJ2-2, is DSGVTQTPKHLITATGQRVTLRCSPRSGDLSVYWYQQSLDQGLQFLIQYYNGEERAKGNILERFSAQQFPDLHSELNLSSLELGDSALYFCASSVTTNTGELFFGEGSRLTVL.